The present entry profiles one T cell receptor (beta chain) with its context. The data stem from a study of blood T cell repertoires in COVID-19. Study in general: Sites in the United States, Italy and Spain provided acute and convalescent COVID-19 samples. Sources were T cells, B-cell-depleted T cells, or PBMCs; the material itself was cDNA or gDNA.

Per the study methods: By means of reference gene primer amplification, nucleated cell counts were estimated. Sequenced by immunoSEQ multiplex PCR; TCRdb stores in-frame clones only, minus some. That table is the source of V, J and clone size, and D and trimming were worked out from the DNA. The table shows 65,000 to 80,000 clones, with more than 75% occurring only once. The source is a human donor in a cohort sampled during active COVID-19. The source material was peripheral blood.

As DNA, the CDR3 is TGTGCCAGCAGCCAATCAGCCTACGAGCAGTACTTC. Residues: CASSQSAYEQYF. V gene TRBV12-3 or TRBV12-4 combines with J gene TRBJ2-7; D is unclear. The CDR3 sequence is 12 residues long. Trimming took 6 bases from V and 2 from J, leaving 8 bases between them.